A selection of T cell receptor beta chains follows, all from one sample in a study of control samples from healthy donors and cancer patients. Generated by immunoSEQ multiplex PCR, the TCRdb table keeps only in-frame clones and is missing some. This sample has 130,000 or so clones, with about 90% found just once. The sequencing sample was made of blood. The receptor source for this set is a man younger than 35 in good health. CDR3s include the opening cysteine and the closing phenylalanine or tryptophan. The order of the fields is CDR3 protein, CDR3 DNA, CDR3 length, J gene, clone size, V gene, D gene. D genes are given only for firm matches. A clone size is listed for some rows: how often the clone was seen (once, few, many), or a class if it is expanded.

CDR3: CASSRDRGTNTGELFF
DNA: TGCGCCAGCAGCCGGGACAGAGGGACAAACACCGGGGAGCTGTTTTTT
length: 16
J: TRBJ2-2
size: -
V: TRBV5-1
D: TRBD1

CDR3: CAISESAGRYRAEAFF
DNA: TGTGCCATCAGTGAGTCGGCAGGGCGGTATCGAGCTGAAGCTTTCTTT
length: 16
J: TRBJ1-1
size: -
V: TRBV10-3
D: -

CDR3: CASSNRKGANSGANVLTF
DNA: TGTGCCAGCAGCAATCGTAAGGGGGCCAACTCTGGGGCCAACGTCCTGACTTTC
length: 18
J: TRBJ2-6
size: -
V: TRBV21-1
D: -

CDR3: CASSLGTSNYGYTF
DNA: TGTGCCAGCAGCTTGGGGACGTCTAACTATGGCTACACCTTC
length: 14
J: TRBJ1-2
size: once
V: TRBV5-6
D: -

CDR3: CASRKRGEGGYTF
DNA: TGTGCCAGCAGGAAGCGAGGGGAAGGGGGCTACACCTTC
length: 13
J: TRBJ1-2
size: -
V: TRBV2
D: -

CDR3: CASSPGNTQYF
DNA: TGTGCCAGCAGCCCGGGTAATACGCAGTATTTT
length: 11
J: TRBJ2-3
size: -
V: TRBV5-5
D: -

CDR3: CAISPRQGGYNEQFF
DNA: TGTGCCATCAGCCCCCGACAGGGTGGCTACAATGAGCAGTTCTTC
length: 15
J: TRBJ2-1
size: -
V: TRBV10-3
D: TRBD1

CDR3: CARRTSGGGVETQYF
DNA: TGTGCCAGGCGGACTAGCGGGGGAGGTGTGGAGACCCAGTACTTC
length: 15
J: TRBJ2-5
size: -
V: TRBV2
D: TRBD2

CDR3: CAWTPLTNTIYF
DNA: TGTGCCTGGACCCCCCTTACGAACACCATATATTTT
length: 12
J: TRBJ1-3
size: -
V: TRBV30
D: -

CDR3: CASSQSPGQNTGELFF
DNA: TGTGCCAGCAGCCAGTCACCGGGACAAAACACCGGGGAGCTGTTTTTT
length: 16
J: TRBJ2-2
size: -
V: TRBV3-1/TRBV3-2
D: -

CDR3: CASSLTGEQYF
DNA: TGTGCCAGCAGTCTGACAGGGGAGCAGTACTTC
length: 11
J: TRBJ2-7
size: -
V: TRBV28
D: TRBD1

CDR3: CASSYRGQSNTEAFF
DNA: TGTGCCAGCAGTTACAGGGGACAGTCGAACACTGAAGCTTTCTTT
length: 15
J: TRBJ1-1
size: -
V: TRBV6-2/TRBV6-3
D: TRBD1

CDR3: CASRIRDNTGNTIYF
DNA: TGTGCCAGCAGGATCCGGGACAATACTGGAAACACCATATATTTT
length: 15
J: TRBJ1-3
size: -
V: TRBV6-5
D: -

CDR3: CASSLSGGNEQFF
DNA: TGTGCCAGCAGTTTATCAGGAGGGAATGAGCAGTTCTTC
length: 13
J: TRBJ2-1
size: -
V: TRBV27
D: -

CDR3: CASARDNPTEAFF
DNA: TGTGCCAGCGCCAGGGACAATCCGACTGAAGCTTTCTTT
length: 13
J: TRBJ1-1
size: -
V: TRBV2
D: -

CDR3: CAWSPGQLNSPLHF
DNA: TGTGCCTGGAGCCCGGGACAGCTTAATTCACCCCTCCACTTT
length: 14
J: TRBJ1-6
size: -
V: TRBV30
D: TRBD1

CDR3: CASSLDVRSSYEQYF
DNA: TGTGCCAGCAGCTTGGATGTTAGAAGCTCCTACGAGCAGTACTTC
length: 15
J: TRBJ2-7
size: -
V: TRBV5-6
D: -

CDR3: CASSLELGRDYGYTF
DNA: TGTGCCAGCAGCTTAGAGCTGGGCAGAGACTATGGCTACACCTTC
length: 15
J: TRBJ1-2
size: -
V: TRBV7-9
D: -

CDR3: CAVRYTANTEAFF
DNA: TGTGCCGTACGATACACAGCTAACACCGAAGCTTTCTTT
length: 13
J: TRBJ1-1
size: -
V: TRBV19
D: -

CDR3: CASSLTGTGNTIYF
DNA: TGTGCCAGCAGCTTGACAGGAACTGGAAACACCATATATTTT
length: 14
J: TRBJ1-3
size: -
V: TRBV6-2/TRBV6-3
D: -

CDR3: CASSLAPGGGRNTEAFF
DNA: TGTGCCAGCAGCCTTGCGCCAGGAGGGGGGAGGAACACTGAAGCTTTCTTT
length: 17
J: TRBJ1-1
size: -
V: TRBV7-2
D: -

CDR3: CASSWGQDGSPLHF
DNA: TGTGCCAGCAGCTGGGGACAAGACGGCTCACCCCTCCACTTT
length: 14
J: TRBJ1-6
size: -
V: TRBV9
D: -

CDR3: CASSLSGTGETQYF
DNA: TGTGCCAGCAGTTTATCCGGGACAGGGGAGACCCAGTACTTC
length: 14
J: TRBJ2-5
size: -
V: TRBV27
D: TRBD1

CDR3: CASSLPGASNTEAFF
DNA: TGTGCCAGCAGCTTGCCCGGGGCTTCCAACACTGAAGCTTTCTTT
length: 15
J: TRBJ1-1
size: once
V: TRBV5-4
D: -

CDR3: CASSVGGQTYEQYF
DNA: TGTGCCAGCAGTGTAGGGGGCCAAACCTACGAGCAGTACTTC
length: 14
J: TRBJ2-7
size: -
V: TRBV2
D: TRBD1

CDR3: CASSPTHTSVFNEQFF
DNA: TGTGCCAGCAGCCCAACCCACACCTCGGTATTCAATGAGCAGTTCTTC
length: 16
J: TRBJ2-1
size: few
V: TRBV3-1/TRBV3-2
D: -

CDR3: CASRGGGPFLGELFF
DNA: TGTGCCAGCAGGGGGGGTGGCCCCTTCCTCGGGGAGCTGTTTTTT
length: 15
J: TRBJ2-2
size: -
V: TRBV6-6
D: -

CDR3: CASPLGGPDRDLYNEQFF
DNA: TGTGCCAGCCCCCTGGGGGGCCCAGACAGGGACCTGTACAATGAGCAGTTCTTC
length: 18
J: TRBJ2-1
size: -
V: TRBV21-1
D: -

CDR3: CASSRIFDGMDTEAFF
DNA: TGTGCCAGCAGCCGGATCTTCGACGGGATGGACACTGAAGCTTTCTTT
length: 16
J: TRBJ1-1
size: -
V: TRBV28
D: -

CDR3: CASSPGGGETQYF
DNA: TGTGCCAGCTCACCAGGGGGAGGAGAGACCCAGTACTTC
length: 13
J: TRBJ2-5
size: -
V: TRBV18
D: -

CDR3: CASSQAGSRGEGEKLFF
DNA: TGCGCCAGCAGCCAAGCAGGGTCCAGGGGGGAAGGGGAAAAACTGTTTTTT
length: 17
J: TRBJ1-4
size: -
V: TRBV4-1
D: TRBD1

CDR3: CASSLGRREVGYGYTF
DNA: TGCGCCAGCAGCTTGGGGCGCCGGGAAGTGGGGTATGGCTACACCTTC
length: 16
J: TRBJ1-2
size: -
V: TRBV5-1
D: -

CDR3: CASSPPESSYEQYF
DNA: TGTGCCAGCTCACCACCCGAGAGCTCCTACGAGCAGTACTTC
length: 14
J: TRBJ2-7
size: -
V: TRBV18
D: -

CDR3: CASSYPGTGEEQFF
DNA: TGTGCCAGCAGTTACCCCGGGACAGGAGAAGAGCAGTTCTTC
length: 14
J: TRBJ2-1
size: -
V: TRBV6-5
D: TRBD1

CDR3: CASSSRGTEAFF
DNA: TGCGCCAGCAGCTCACGGGGGACTGAAGCTTTCTTT
length: 12
J: TRBJ1-1
size: -
V: TRBV4-3
D: -

CDR3: CASSYSAGGTDTQYF
DNA: TGTGCCAGCAGTTACTCGGCCGGGGGCACAGATACGCAGTATTTT
length: 15
J: TRBJ2-3
size: -
V: TRBV6-5
D: -

CDR3: CASSSAYPGSGGNEKLFF
DNA: TGTGCCAGCAGCTCCGCGTACCCGGGAAGCGGGGGAAACGAAAAACTGTTTTTT
length: 18
J: TRBJ1-4
size: -
V: TRBV7-9
D: -

CDR3: CAISQRTSDRGELFF
DNA: TGTGCCATCAGCCAGAGGACATCCGACAGGGGGGAGCTGTTTTTT
length: 15
J: TRBJ2-2
size: -
V: TRBV10-3
D: -

CDR3: CASSLSPESAGEQYF
DNA: TGTGCCAGCAGCCTCTCCCCAGAATCCGCGGGCGAGCAGTACTTC
length: 15
J: TRBJ2-7
size: -
V: TRBV6-5
D: -

CDR3: CAWRRGGYTF
DNA: TGTGCCTGGAGGAGGGGCGGCTACACCTTC
length: 10
J: TRBJ1-2
size: -
V: TRBV30
D: -

CDR3: CARSRLMGLGVLSQPQHF
DNA: TGTGCCAGAAGCCGGTTGATGGGACTAGGGGTTCTGAGTCAGCCCCAGCATTTT
length: 18
J: TRBJ1-5
size: -
V: TRBV5-3
D: -

CDR3: CASSQAPMTEAFF
DNA: TGCGCCAGCAGCCAGGCCCCGATGACTGAAGCTTTCTTT
length: 13
J: TRBJ1-1
size: -
V: TRBV4-1
D: -

CDR3: CASSLSSSSGELFF
DNA: TGCGCCAGCAGCTTGAGTAGTTCGTCCGGGGAGCTGTTTTTT
length: 14
J: TRBJ2-2
size: -
V: TRBV5-1
D: -

CDR3: CASSLEADSGNTIYF
DNA: TGTGCCAGCAGCTTAGAGGCAGACTCTGGAAACACCATATATTTT
length: 15
J: TRBJ1-3
size: -
V: TRBV11-2
D: -

CDR3: CASSSGVYNEQFF
DNA: TGTGCCAGCAGTTCAGGGGTGTACAATGAGCAGTTCTTC
length: 13
J: TRBJ2-1
size: -
V: TRBV28
D: -

CDR3: CASSKLFDTQYF
DNA: TGTGCCAGTAGTAAGTTATTCGATACGCAGTATTTT
length: 12
J: TRBJ2-3
size: few
V: TRBV19
D: -

CDR3: CAISDSTFVSPLHF
DNA: TGTGCCATCAGTGACAGCACTTTCGTTTCACCCCTCCACTTT
length: 14
J: TRBJ1-6
size: -
V: TRBV10-3
D: -

CDR3: CASSPISPVWTPTPLYEQYF
DNA: TGTGCCAGCAGCCCAATCTCTCCCGTTTGGACCCCCACGCCCCTCTACGAGCAGTACTTC
length: 20
J: TRBJ2-7
size: -
V: TRBV3-1/TRBV3-2
D: -

CDR3: CSGSVVGAGAYEQYF
DNA: TGCAGTGGTAGTGTCGTTGGAGCGGGGGCGTACGAGCAGTACTTC
length: 15
J: TRBJ2-7
size: once
V: TRBV20-1
D: TRBD2

CDR3: CASVGGDYEQYF
DNA: TGTGCCTCTGTGGGCGGGGACTACGAGCAGTACTTC
length: 12
J: TRBJ2-7
size: -
V: TRBV19
D: -

CDR3: CASSYSSQGSSYEQYF
DNA: TGTGCCAGCAGTTACTCCTCTCAGGGGAGCTCCTACGAGCAGTACTTC
length: 16
J: TRBJ2-7
size: -
V: TRBV6-6
D: -